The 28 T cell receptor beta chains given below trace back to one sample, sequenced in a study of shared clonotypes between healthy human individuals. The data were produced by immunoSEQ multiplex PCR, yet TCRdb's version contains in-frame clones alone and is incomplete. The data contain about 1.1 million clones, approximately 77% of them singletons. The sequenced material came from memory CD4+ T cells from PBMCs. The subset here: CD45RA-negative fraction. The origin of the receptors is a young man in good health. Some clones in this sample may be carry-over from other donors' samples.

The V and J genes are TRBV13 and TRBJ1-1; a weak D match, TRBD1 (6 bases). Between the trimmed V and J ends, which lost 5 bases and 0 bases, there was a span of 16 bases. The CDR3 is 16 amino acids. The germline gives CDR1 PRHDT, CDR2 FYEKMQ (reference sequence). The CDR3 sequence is CASSHRGTLLNTEAFF. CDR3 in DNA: TGTGCCAGCAGCCACCGAGGGACACTGCTGAACACTGAAGCTTTCTTT.

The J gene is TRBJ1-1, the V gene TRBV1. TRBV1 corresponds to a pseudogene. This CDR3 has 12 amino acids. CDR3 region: CTSSHVPGRAFF. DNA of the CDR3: TGCACCAGCAGCCACGTCCCGGGGAGAGCTTTCTTT.

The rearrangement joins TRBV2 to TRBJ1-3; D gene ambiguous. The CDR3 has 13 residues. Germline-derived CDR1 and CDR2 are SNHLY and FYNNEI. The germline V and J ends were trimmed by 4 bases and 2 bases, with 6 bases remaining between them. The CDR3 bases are TGTGCCAGCAGTGGCGGTCCTGGAAACACCATATATTTT. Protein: CASSGGPGNTIYF. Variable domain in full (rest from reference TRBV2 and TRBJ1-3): EPEVTQTPSHQVTQMGQEVILRCVPISNHLYFYWYRQILGQKVEFLVSFYNNEISEKSEIFDDQFSVERPDGSNFTLKIRSTKLEDSAMYFCASSGGPGNTIYFGEGSWLTVV.

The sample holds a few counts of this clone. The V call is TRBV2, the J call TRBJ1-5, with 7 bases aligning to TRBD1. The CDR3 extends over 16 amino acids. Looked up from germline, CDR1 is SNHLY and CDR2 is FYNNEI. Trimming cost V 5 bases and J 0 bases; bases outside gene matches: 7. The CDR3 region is CASSTDRADSNQPQHF. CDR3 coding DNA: TGTGCCAGCAGTACAGACAGGGCCGATAGCAATCAGCCCCAGCATTTT.

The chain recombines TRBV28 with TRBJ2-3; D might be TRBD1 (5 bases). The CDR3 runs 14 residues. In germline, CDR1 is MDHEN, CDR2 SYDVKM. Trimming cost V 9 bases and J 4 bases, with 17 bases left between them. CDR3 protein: CASTRIGAADTQYF. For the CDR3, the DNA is TGTGCCAGTACCCGTATAGGGGCGGCAGATACGCAGTATTTT.

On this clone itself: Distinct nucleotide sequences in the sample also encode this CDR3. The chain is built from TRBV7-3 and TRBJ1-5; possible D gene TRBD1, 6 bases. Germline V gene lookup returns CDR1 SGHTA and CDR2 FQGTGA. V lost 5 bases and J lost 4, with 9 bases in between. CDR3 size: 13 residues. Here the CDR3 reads CASSQDRNQPQHF. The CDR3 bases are TGTGCCAGCAGCCAGGACAGAAATCAGCCCCAGCATTTT.

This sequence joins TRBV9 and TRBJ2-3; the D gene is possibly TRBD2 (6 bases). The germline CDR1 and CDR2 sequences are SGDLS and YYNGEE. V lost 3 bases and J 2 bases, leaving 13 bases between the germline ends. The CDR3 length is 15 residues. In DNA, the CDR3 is TGTGCCAGCAGCGCGGGTAGCGGACTCACAGATACGCAGTATTTT. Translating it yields CASSAGSGLTDTQYF.

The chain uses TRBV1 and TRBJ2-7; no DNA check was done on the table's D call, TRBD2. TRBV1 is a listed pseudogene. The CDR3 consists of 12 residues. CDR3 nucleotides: TGCACCAGCAGCCAAGAAGAGCACGAGCAGTACTTC. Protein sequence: CTSSQEEHEQYF.

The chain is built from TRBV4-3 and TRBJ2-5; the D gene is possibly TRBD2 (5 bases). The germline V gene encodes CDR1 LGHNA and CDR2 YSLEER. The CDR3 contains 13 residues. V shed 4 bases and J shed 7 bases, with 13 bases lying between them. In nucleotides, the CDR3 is TGCGCCAGCAGCCTAGCGAGAGGAGGGACCCAGTACTTC. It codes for CASSLARGGTQYF.

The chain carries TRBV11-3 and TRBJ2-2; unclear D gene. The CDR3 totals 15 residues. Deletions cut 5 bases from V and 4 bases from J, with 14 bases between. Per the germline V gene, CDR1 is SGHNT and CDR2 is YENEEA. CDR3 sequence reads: CASSPLAGSTGELFF. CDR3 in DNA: TGTGCCAGCAGCCCCCTGGCCGGGTCCACCGGGGAGCTGTTTTTT. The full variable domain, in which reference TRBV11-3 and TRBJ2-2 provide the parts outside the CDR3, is EAGVVQSPRYKIIEKKQPVAFWCNPISGHNTLYWYLQNLGQGPELLIRYENEEAVDDSQLPKDRFSAERLKGVDSTLKIQPAELGDSAVYLCASSPLAGSTGELFFGEGSRLTVL.

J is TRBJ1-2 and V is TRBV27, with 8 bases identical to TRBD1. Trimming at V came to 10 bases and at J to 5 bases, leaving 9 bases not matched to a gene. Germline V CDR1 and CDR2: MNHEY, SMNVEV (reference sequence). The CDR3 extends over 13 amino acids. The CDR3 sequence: CATPRTGSYGYTF. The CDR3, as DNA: TGTGCCACCCCCCGGACAGGGTCTTATGGCTACACCTTC.

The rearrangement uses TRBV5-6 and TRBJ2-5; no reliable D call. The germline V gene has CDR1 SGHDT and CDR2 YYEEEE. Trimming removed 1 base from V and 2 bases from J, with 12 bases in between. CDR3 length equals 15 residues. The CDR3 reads CASSLLARRQETQYF. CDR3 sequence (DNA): TGTGCCAGCAGCTTGTTAGCTCGTAGGCAAGAGACCCAGTACTTC.

The CDR3: CASSNLRTEDNEQFF. CDR3 nucleotide sequence: TGTGCCAGCAGCAATCTCCGGACAGAAGACAATGAGCAGTTCTTC. The V call is TRBV11-2, the J call TRBJ2-1; perhaps TRBD1 as D (6 bases). V lost 5 bases and J 5 bases, leaving 16 bases between the germline ends. The CDR3 extends over 15 amino acids. Germline CDR1 is SGHAT and CDR2 is FQNNGV.

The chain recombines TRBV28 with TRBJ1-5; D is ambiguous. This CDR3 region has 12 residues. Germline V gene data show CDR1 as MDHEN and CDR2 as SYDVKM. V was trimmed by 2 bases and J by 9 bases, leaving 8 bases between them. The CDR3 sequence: CASSLIGGPQHF. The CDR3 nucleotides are TGTGCCAGCAGTTTAATCGGTGGGCCCCAGCATTTT.

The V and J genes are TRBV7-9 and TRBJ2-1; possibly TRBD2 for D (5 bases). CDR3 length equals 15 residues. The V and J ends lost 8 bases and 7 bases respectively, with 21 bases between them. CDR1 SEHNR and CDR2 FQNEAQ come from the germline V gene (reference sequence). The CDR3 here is CASHSFSRGVNEQFF. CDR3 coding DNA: TGTGCCAGCCATAGCTTTTCCCGGGGTGTGAATGAGCAGTTCTTC.

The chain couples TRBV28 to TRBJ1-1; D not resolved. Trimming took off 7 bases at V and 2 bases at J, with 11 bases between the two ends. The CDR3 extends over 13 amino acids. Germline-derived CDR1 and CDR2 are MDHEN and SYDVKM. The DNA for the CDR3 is TGTGCCAGCATCCGACGGGGTAACACTGAAGCTTTCTTT. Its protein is CASIRRGNTEAFF.

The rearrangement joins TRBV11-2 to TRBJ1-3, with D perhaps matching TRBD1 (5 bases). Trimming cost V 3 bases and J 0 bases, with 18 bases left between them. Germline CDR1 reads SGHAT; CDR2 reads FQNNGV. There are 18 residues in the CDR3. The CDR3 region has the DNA TGTGCCAGCAGCTTCTACGCCACAGGTGCGAGCTCTGGAAACACCATATATTTT. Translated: CASSFYATGASSGNTIYF.

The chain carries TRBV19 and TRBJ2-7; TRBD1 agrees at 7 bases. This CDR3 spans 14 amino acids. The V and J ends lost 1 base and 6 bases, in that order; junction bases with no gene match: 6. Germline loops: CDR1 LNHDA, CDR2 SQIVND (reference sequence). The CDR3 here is CASSIGTGPSEQYF. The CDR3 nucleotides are TGTGCCAGTAGTATAGGGACAGGACCCTCCGAGCAGTACTTC.

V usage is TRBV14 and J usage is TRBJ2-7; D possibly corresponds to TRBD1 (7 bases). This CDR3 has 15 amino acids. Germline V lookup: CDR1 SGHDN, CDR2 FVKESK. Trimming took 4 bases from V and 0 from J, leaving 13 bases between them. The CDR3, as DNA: TGTGCCAGCAGCCCCCAGGGGGGTAGCTCCTACGAGCAGTACTTC. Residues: CASSPQGGSSYEQYF.

The CDR3 sequence: CASQGASSYEQYF. The DNA for the CDR3 is TGTGCCAGCCAGGGGGCTAGCTCCTACGAGCAGTACTTC. V and J are TRBV6-5 and TRBJ2-7, with 8 bases that match TRBD1. V trimming: 8 bases; J trimming: 0 bases; junction bases outside the gene matches: 3. Germline V gene lookup returns CDR1 MNHEY and CDR2 SVGAGI. The length of the CDR3 is 13 residues.

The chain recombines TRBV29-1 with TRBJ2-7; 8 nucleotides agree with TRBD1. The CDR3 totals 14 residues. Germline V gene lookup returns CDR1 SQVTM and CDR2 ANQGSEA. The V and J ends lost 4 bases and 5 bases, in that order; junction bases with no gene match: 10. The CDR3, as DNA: TGCAGCGTTGTTGGCAGGGGGCGTTCGCACGAGCAGTACTTC. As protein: CSVVGRGRSHEQYF.

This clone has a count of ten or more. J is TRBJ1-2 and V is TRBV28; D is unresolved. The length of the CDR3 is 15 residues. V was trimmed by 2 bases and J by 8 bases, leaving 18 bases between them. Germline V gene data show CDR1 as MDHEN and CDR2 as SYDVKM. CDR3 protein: CASSLDEGAMGGYTF. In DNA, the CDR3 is TGTGCCAGCAGTTTAGATGAGGGTGCTATGGGGGGCTACACCTTC.

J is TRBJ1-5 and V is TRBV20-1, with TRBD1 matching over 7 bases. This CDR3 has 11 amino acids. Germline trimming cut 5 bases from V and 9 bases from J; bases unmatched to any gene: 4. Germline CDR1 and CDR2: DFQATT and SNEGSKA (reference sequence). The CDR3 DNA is TGCAGTGCTCTACAGGGGCTGCCCCAGCATTTT. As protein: CSALQGLPQHF.

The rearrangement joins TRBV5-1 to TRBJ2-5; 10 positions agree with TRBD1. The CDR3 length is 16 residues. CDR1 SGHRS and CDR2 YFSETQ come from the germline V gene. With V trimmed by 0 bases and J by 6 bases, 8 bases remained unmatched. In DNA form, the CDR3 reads TGCGCCAGCAGCTTGGATGGCGGGACAGGGGTAAAGACCCAGTACTTC. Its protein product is CASSLDGGTGVKTQYF. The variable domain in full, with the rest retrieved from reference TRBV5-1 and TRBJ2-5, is KAGVTQTPRYLIKTRGQQVTLSCSPISGHRSVSWYQQTPGQGLQFLFEYFSETQRNKGNFPGRFSGRQFSNSRSEMNVSTLELGDSALYLCASSLDGGTGVKTQYFGPGTRLLVL.

CDR3 bases: TGTGCCAGCAGCTTAGTACTAGCACAGGAGCAGTACTTC. Its protein is CASSLVLAQEQYF. The chain is built from TRBV7-2 and TRBJ2-7; D perhaps matches TRBD2 (6 bases). Trimming took off 1 base at V and 7 bases at J, with 11 bases between the two ends. From germline, CDR1 is SGHTA and CDR2 FQGNSA. The length of the CDR3 is 13 residues.

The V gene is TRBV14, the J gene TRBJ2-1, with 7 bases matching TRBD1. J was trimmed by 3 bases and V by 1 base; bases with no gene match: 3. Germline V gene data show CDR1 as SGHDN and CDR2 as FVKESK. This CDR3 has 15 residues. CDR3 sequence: CASSQVGTVYNEQFF. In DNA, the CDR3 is TGTGCCAGCAGCCAAGTTGGGACAGTCTACAATGAGCAGTTCTTC.

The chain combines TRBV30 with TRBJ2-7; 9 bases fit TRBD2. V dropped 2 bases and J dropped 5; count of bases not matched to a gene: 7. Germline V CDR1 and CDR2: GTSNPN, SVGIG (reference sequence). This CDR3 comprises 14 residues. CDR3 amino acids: CAWSSVAGVHEQYF. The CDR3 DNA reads TGTGCCTGGAGTTCGGTAGCGGGAGTCCACGAGCAGTACTTC.

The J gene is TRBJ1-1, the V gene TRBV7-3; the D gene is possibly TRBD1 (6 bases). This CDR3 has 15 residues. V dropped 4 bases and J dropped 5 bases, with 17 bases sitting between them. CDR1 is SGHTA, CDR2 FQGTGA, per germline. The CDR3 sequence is CASSSQGGAGTEAFF. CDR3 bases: TGTGCCAGCAGCTCACAAGGGGGAGCGGGGACTGAAGCTTTCTTT.